The rows below give T cell receptor beta chains drawn from one sample of a study. TCRdb re-called the 5' RACE reads with MiXCR, one entry per CDR3 protein. The sample lists 35,000 to 50,000 distinct CDR3 sequences; less than 25% were seen once. The sequenced material came from Tregs sorted from blood. Receptors originate from a female donor with breast cancer. The CDR3 runs from the conserved cysteine through the conserved F or W. The D gene is left open where the match is weak. Not all rows give a size; the values are once, few, many and, for expanded clones, a class.

TRBV9,TRBJ2-1,many,TRBD2,TGTGCCAGCAGCGTAGGACTAGCGGGAGGGAATGAGCAGTTCTTC,CASSVGLAGGNEQFF
TRBV20-1,TRBJ1-2,NA,NA,TGCAGTGCTCCGGACTTGGGAAACTATGGCTACACCTTC,CSAPDLGNYGYTF
TRBV11-2,TRBJ2-7,many,NA,TGTGCCAGCAGCTTAGATTGGGCTAGCGTTGGCGTAGGCCCCTACGAGCAGTACTTC,CASSLDWASVGVGPYEQYF
TRBV27,TRBJ2-2,NA,TRBD1,TGTGCCAGCAGGTTATCGGGATTCGACCATTTACAGGGGGCGCGCACCGGGGAGCTGTTTTTT,CASRLSGFDHLQGARTGELFF
TRBV4-1,TRBJ1-1,NA,NA,TGCGCCAGCAGTCCCGGGGGCGGGGCGACTGAAGCTTTCTTT,CASSPGGGATEAFF
TRBV20-1,TRBJ2-1,few,TRBD2,TGCGGTGCGAGAAGCGGGGGGGGGACTAATGAGCAGTTCTTC,CGARSGGGTNEQFF
TRBV20-1,TRBJ2-2,many,NA,TGCAGTGCTACCCCCCTTGGCGGGGCGAACACCGGGGAGCTGTTTTTT,CSATPLGGANTGELFF
TRBV4-2,TRBJ2-7,NA,TRBD2,TGTGCCAGCAGCCAAGCCCTAGCGGGATATAACGGGCAGTACTTC,CASSQALAGYNGQYF
TRBV20-1,TRBJ2-5,NA,NA,TGCAGTGCTATAGGGGGGCCGGGCATGGAGGAGACCCAGTACTTC,CSAIGGPGMEETQYF
TRBV7-9,TRBJ2-1,NA,NA,TGTGCCAGCAGCTTGCAGGACATCGTTGAGCAGTTCTTC,CASSLQDIVEQFF
TRBV29-1,TRBJ1-4,many,TRBD1,TGCAGCGTCCAGACAGGGGCTAATGAAAAACTGTTTTTT,CSVQTGANEKLFF
TRBV7-6,TRBJ2-5,many,TRBD1,TGTGCCAGCAGCTTAGAGGACAGGAAGCAGACCCAGTACTTC,CASSLEDRKQTQYF
TRBV5-1,TRBJ2-7,many,TRBD2,TGCGCCAGCAGTCCTTTCGGGAGGAAGACCTACGATCGCGAGTACTTC,CASSPFGRKTYDREYF
TRBV4-2,TRBJ2-1,many,NA,TGTGCCAGCAGCCTTGGGACGGAAATCTACAATGAGCAGTTCTTC,CASSLGTEIYNEQFF
TRBV24-1,TRBJ1-2,few,NA,TGTGCCACCTCCCCCGGGTGGGGGGAAAATGGCTACACCTTC,CATSPGWGENGYTF
TRBV27,TRBJ2-1,few,TRBD2,TGTGCCAGCAGTCCGGGACTAGCGGGAGTGGGAGAGCAGTTCTTC,CASSPGLAGVGEQFF
TRBV20-1,TRBJ2-5,many,NA,TGCAGTGCTAGAGCGGGAACGGGGACCGCCAGACAAGAGACCCAGTACTTC,CSARAGTGTARQETQYF
TRBV7-9,TRBJ2-2,few,NA,TGTGCCAGCAGCTTAATGCTAGCTGGTAGCGGGGAGCTGTTTTTT,CASSLMLAGSGELFF
TRBV20-1,TRBJ2-3,NA,TRBD2,TGCAGTGCTCGGACTAGCGGGAGGAGGGCAGGAGCAGATACGCAGTATTTT,CSARTSGRRAGADTQYF
TRBV7-2,TRBJ2-1,few,TRBD1,TGTGCCAGCAGCTTAAGCAGGGGGCAGGAGCAGTTCTTC,CASSLSRGQEQFF
TRBV12-3/TRBV12-4,TRBJ1-1,few,NA,TGTGCCAGCAGTAGAGGGGGGGCAAGAGAAGCTTTCTTT,CASSRGGAREAFF
TRBV15,TRBJ2-7,NA,NA,TGTGCCACCAGCAATAGGGGTCCCTACGAGCAGTACTTC,CATSNRGPYEQYF
TRBV20-1,TRBJ2-7,NA,TRBD2,TGCAGTGCTAGATGGCTAGCGGAGCGGGAGCAGTACTTC,CSARWLAEREQYF
TRBV28,TRBJ2-7,many,NA,TGTGCCAGCAGTTTATTGGGAAGAAACGAGCAGTACTTC,CASSLLGRNEQYF
TRBV9,TRBJ1-3,few,NA,TGTGCCAGCAGCGTAGAGTATCGCTCTGGAAACACCATATATTTT,CASSVEYRSGNTIYF
TRBV9,TRBJ2-1,NA,TRBD1,TGTGCCAGCAGCGAGACAGGGGCAGGTGAGCAGTTCTTC,CASSETGAGEQFF
TRBV2,TRBJ2-4,NA,NA,TGTGCCAGCAGTCTTCTCTCTCCGATGTCCAAAAACATTCAGTACTTC,CASSLLSPMSKNIQYF
TRBV28,TRBJ2-7,NA,TRBD2,TGTGCCAGCAGTTTCGGACTAGCGGCCTCCTACGAGCAGTACTTC,CASSFGLAASYEQYF
TRBV7-2,TRBJ2-3,NA,NA,TGTGCCAGCAGCCGACTGTATCTGAGCACAGATACGCAGTATTTT,CASSRLYLSTDTQYF
TRBV28,TRBJ2-1,NA,TRBD1,TGTGCCAGCAGCTCGGGACAGCACAATGAGCAGTTCTTC,CASSSGQHNEQFF
TRBV7-9,TRBJ2-5,NA,TRBD2,TGTGCCAGCAAACCTACAACTAGCGGCGAACAAGAGACCCAGTACTTC,CASKPTTSGEQETQYF
TRBV29-1,TRBJ2-3,many,TRBD2,TGCAGCGTCTCGACTAGCGGGAACACAGATACGCAGTATTTT,CSVSTSGNTDTQYF
TRBV20-1,TRBJ1-5,many,TRBD1,TGCAGTGCTCCGGACAGGGGGCAACAGCCCCAGCATTTT,CSAPDRGQQPQHF
TRBV18,TRBJ2-7,many,TRBD2,TGTGCCAGCTCACCGACTAGCCACGAGCAGTACTTC,CASSPTSHEQYF
TRBV4-1,TRBJ2-1,many,TRBD1,TGCGCCAGCAGCCAAACAGGGGGCAATGAGCAGTTCTTC,CASSQTGGNEQFF
TRBV25-1,TRBJ2-2,NA,TRBD1,TGTGCCAGCAGGAAACAGGGGGCCTACACCGGGGAGCTGTTTTTT,CASRKQGAYTGELFF
TRBV9,TRBJ2-1,many,NA,TGTGCCAGCAGCGTGCGGGATACATTTATATCAGACGAGCAGTTCTTC,CASSVRDTFISDEQFF
TRBV15,TRBJ2-7,few,NA,TGTGCCACCAGCAGAGATGGGAACGTCCCCTACGAGCAGTACTTC,CATSRDGNVPYEQYF
TRBV7-2,TRBJ2-7,few,TRBD1,TGTGCCAGCAGCTCCGACAGGGCCGCCTACGAGCAGTACTTC,CASSSDRAAYEQYF
TRBV7-6,TRBJ2-7,many,TRBD2,TGTGCCAGCAGCTTAGAAACGGGACTAGCGGATGAGCAGTACTTC,CASSLETGLADEQYF
TRBV20-1,TRBJ1-2,many,NA,TGCAGTGTTTGGCAGGGAGGGTATGGCTACACCTTC,CSVWQGGYGYTF
TRBV4-1,TRBJ2-2,once,NA,TGCGCCAGCGGCCTCTCTAGGTTGGGGGAGAACACCGGGGAGCTGTTTTTT,CASGLSRLGENTGELFF
TRBV20-1,TRBJ2-7,NA,NA,TGCAGTGCTAGAAGACTCTCAGGAACCTACGAGCAGTACTTC,CSARRLSGTYEQYF
TRBV5-1,TRBJ2-5,many,NA,TGCGCCAGCAGCTTGGGACAGAGGGCAATGGAGACCCAGTACTTC,CASSLGQRAMETQYF
TRBV29-1,TRBJ2-3,medium-sized,TRBD2,TGCAGCGCCCGAGGGGCTAGCGGGAGCCCAGATACGCAGTATTTT,CSARGASGSPDTQYF
TRBV24-1,TRBJ2-7,NA,TRBD2,TGTGCCACCAGTGATACGGGACTAGTCTACGAGCAGTACTTC,CATSDTGLVYEQYF
TRBV6-5,TRBJ1-2,many,NA,TGTGCCAGCAGCCCGGGGGGTGGCTACACCTTC,CASSPGGGYTF
TRBV12-3/TRBV12-4,TRBJ1-2,many,NA,TGTGCCAGCAGTTTACGCACCCTCTATGGCTACACCTTC,CASSLRTLYGYTF
TRBV28,TRBJ1-4,few,TRBD1,TGTGCCAGCAGTCCTGGACAGGGCTCTAATGAAAAACTGTTTTTT,CASSPGQGSNEKLFF
TRBV29-1,TRBJ2-5,many,TRBD1,TGCAGCGGCGCACTGACAGGGGGGAGAGAGACCCAGTACTTC,CSGALTGGRETQYF
TRBV6-6,TRBJ2-1,few,NA,TGTGCCAGCAGCGATAGCAATGAGCAGTTCTTC,CASSDSNEQFF
TRBV5-6,TRBJ2-5,few,NA,TGTGCCAGCAGCCCCGGGCAGGGTATGGGCGAGACCCAGTACTTC,CASSPGQGMGETQYF
TRBV29-1,TRBJ2-7,few,NA,TGCAGCGTTGAAACAAGACAGGGGAGGGACTACGAGCAGTACTTC,CSVETRQGRDYEQYF
TRBV28,TRBJ2-7,few,NA,TGTGCCAGCGGAATTCAGACGGGACTCTCCTACGAGCAGTACTTC,CASGIQTGLSYEQYF
TRBV20-1,TRBJ1-4,many,NA,TGCAGTGCTACCCTCGGGGCAACTAATGAAAAACTGTTTTTT,CSATLGATNEKLFF
TRBV20-1,TRBJ2-2,few,TRBD2,TGCAGTGCTAGAGATCCCCTAGCGGGGGACACCGGGGAGCTGTTTTTT,CSARDPLAGDTGELFF
TRBV4-3,TRBJ2-5,many,NA,TGCGCCAGCAGCCAAGAAGCACTCTCGGGGACCCAGTACTTC,CASSQEALSGTQYF
TRBV7-9,TRBJ2-5,few,NA,TGTGCCAGCAGCTTGTCCGGGCTCCCACTTCAGTACTTC,CASSLSGLPLQYF
TRBV20-1,TRBJ1-2,NA,TRBD1,TGCAGTGCTAGAGATACTACAGGGGCGGGCTACACCTTC,CSARDTTGAGYTF